The rows below give T cell receptor beta chains drawn from one sample of a study of blood T cells in healthy people across ages. Each CDR3 protein is one row after TCRdb ran MiXCR on the 5' RACE reads. The data show 550,000 to 650,000 distinct CDR3 sequences, about 27% seen once. This sample was also put to use in a study of T cells of mothers and their children.

Input material: blood. The receptors originated from a boy aged 2 to 10 in good health. Each CDR3 is given with its conserved first and last residue. A D gene is named only where the DNA matches it firmly. A clone size is listed for some rows: how often the clone was seen (once, few, many), or a class if it is expanded.

TRBD1	few	TRBV24-1	TRBJ2-6	TGTGCCACCAGGATTCACTGGACAGGTGATAATTCTGGGGCCAACGTCCTGACTTTC	CATRIHWTGDNSGANVLTF
-	many	TRBV7-6	TRBJ2-4	TGTGCCAGCAGCTTAGGTAGTGGCCGGGGAGTAGCCAAAAACATTCAGTACTTC	CASSLGSGRGVAKNIQYF
TRBD2	-	TRBV9	TRBJ2-2	TGTGCCAGCAGCGACGAAGCGGGAGCGTTGGACGGGGAGCTGTTTTTT	CASSDEAGALDGELFF
-	-	TRBV6-1	TRBJ2-3	TGTGCCAGCAGTGAAAGAGGGCGGAATGCGCAGTATTTT	CASSERGRNAQYF
-	few	TRBV4-3	TRBJ2-1	TGCGCCAGCAGCCAAGGTCCGGACGCCGACAATGAGCAGTTCTTC	CASSQGPDADNEQFF
TRBD1	-	TRBV7-8	TRBJ2-7	TGTGCCAGCAGCATTGGACAGGGTCCTTCCTGCGAGCAGTACTTC	CASSIGQGPSCEQYF
-	-	TRBV7-9	TRBJ1-2	TGTGCCAGCAGCGTCCTCCCGGGGGACTATGGCTACACCTTC	CASSVLPGDYGYTF
-	few	TRBV2	TRBJ2-1	TGTGCCAGCATATGGGCTAGTGTCGATGAGCAGTTCTTC	CASIWASVDEQFF
-	-	TRBV27	TRBJ2-7	TGTGCCAGCCAGGGCCCAGCCTACGAGCAGTACTTC	CASQGPAYEQYF
TRBD2	few	TRBV29-1	TRBJ2-1	TGCAGCTCGACCGGGACTAGCGTGGACAATGAGCAGTTCTTC	CSSTGTSVDNEQFF
-	-	TRBV6-1	TRBJ1-3	TGTGCCAGCAGTGCCCGGGACATACGCTCTGGAAACACCATATATTTT	CASSARDIRSGNTIYF
-	few	TRBV29-1	TRBJ1-2	TGCAGCGTGATACAGAGGGACTATGGCTACACCTTC	CSVIQRDYGYTF
-	-	TRBV5-1	TRBJ2-3	TGCGCCAGCATCCTCCTTGGGGATGATACGCAGTATTTT	CASILLGDDTQYF
-	few	TRBV4-3	TRBJ2-5	TGCGCCAGCAGCTCCTACGGGGGCGAAGTAGAGACCCAGTACTTC	CASSSYGGEVETQYF
-	few	TRBV11-2	TRBJ1-5	TGTGCCAGCAGCCTACTTGGTCAGCCTCCAAATAGCAATCAGCCCCAGCATTTT	CASSLLGQPPNSNQPQHF
-	-	TRBV20-1	TRBJ2-3	TGCAGTGCTAGGAGCCAGGTTATCACAGATACGCAGTATTTT	CSARSQVITDTQYF
-	few	TRBV2	TRBJ2-6	TGTGCCAGCAGTGATGAGGGACACCCATCCTCTGGGGCCAACGTCCTGACTTTC	CASSDEGHPSSGANVLTF
-	few	TRBV5-4	TRBJ1-2	TGTGCCAGCAGCTTGATGGGGGCTACGGCTATGGGGGGCTACACCTTC	CASSLMGATAMGGYTF
TRBD1	-	TRBV19	TRBJ1-5	TGTGCCAGTCGGAAACAGGGGAATCAGCCCCAGCATTTT	CASRKQGNQPQHF
-	few	TRBV18	TRBJ1-6	TGTGCCAGCTCACCAGGGGAGGGTCTTAATTCACCCCTCCACTTT	CASSPGEGLNSPLHF
-	few	TRBV3-1	TRBJ2-5	TGTGCCAGCAGCCTCCAGGGAGAGACCCGAGAGACCCAGTACTTC	CASSLQGETRETQYF
-	few	TRBV4-1	TRBJ2-1	TGCGCCAGCAGCCAAGTGGGAAGCAATGAGCAGTTCTTC	CASSQVGSNEQFF
-	once	TRBV24-1	TRBJ2-1	TGTGCCACGACAGTCGGCCAGAAGCAGTTCTTC	CATTVGQKQFF
-	-	TRBV9	TRBJ1-2	TGTGCCAGCAGCGTAGGTGTGGGCACTGGCTACACCTTC	CASSVGVGTGYTF
TRBD2	-	TRBV7-9	TRBJ2-1	TGTGCCAGCAGCCGCCCCACTAGCGAAAGCTCCTACAATGAGCAGTTCTTC	CASSRPTSESSYNEQFF